This T cell receptor beta chain emerged from a study of cytomegalovirus exposure and HLA in healthy donors. General observations from the study: The authors enumerated 164 TCR beta chains as linked to cytomegalovirus. Certain indistinguishable V segments, among them TRBV6-2 and TRBV6-3, were excluded. In a later analysis, V- and J-gene trimming of beta chains associated with a DCLRE1C missense variant, replicated independently. The study carried out a later analysis of TCR beta sequences. It associated 15,000 to 20,000 of them with specific HLA alleles at a false discovery rate of 0.05.

The germline V gene has CDR1 GTSNPN and CDR2 SVGIG (reference sequence). The CDR3 has 14 amino acids. V was cut by 2 bases and J by 0 bases, with 8 bases left in between. This PCR relied on a set of 60 Vbeta primers and 13 Jbeta primers. TCRdb's table, derived via immunoSEQ multiplex PCR, lists solely in-frame clones and lacks some. This table has about 150,000 clones, more than 75% appearing once. This clone was seen a single time. Its antigen remains unidentified. The receptor's source is a woman aged 18-35 years in good health and CMV-seronegative. Specimen: PBMCs. The rearrangement links TRBV30 to TRBJ2-1; the D gene is possibly TRBD2 (7 bases). Here the CDR3 DNA reads TGTGCCTGGAGTCGGGGGGCCTCCTACAATGAGCAGTTCTTC. Its protein is CAWSRGASYNEQFF.